This entry lists 16 T cell receptor beta chains sequenced from one sample in a study of T cell responses to AZD1222 COVID-19 vaccine. The assay was immunoSEQ multiplex PCR, and TCRdb's table has in-frame clones only and misses some. The sample has over 110,000 clones, 75% to 90% seen once. The input for sequencing was peripheral blood, taken on day 0 of AZD1222 vaccination. Every receptor here comes from an adult in good health.

Remarks on this clone: This CDR3 is also generated by other DNA sequences in the sample. V and J are TRBV4-2 and TRBJ2-7; the match to TRBD1 covers 10 bases. This CDR3 has 16 amino acids. Germline V gene lookup returns CDR1 LGHNA and CDR2 YNFKEQ. Trimming removed 0 bases from V and 3 bases from J; junction bases left unmatched: 5. CDR3 residues: CASSQDPGTGDYEQYF. Here the CDR3 DNA reads TGTGCCAGCAGCCAAGATCCCGGGACAGGGGACTACGAGCAGTACTTC.

The chain recombines TRBV7-2 with TRBJ1-2; D is unresolved. Germline CDR1 and CDR2: SGHTA and FQGNSA. The CDR3 covers 11 residues. V shed 3 bases and J shed 2 bases, with 1 base lying between them. CDR3 nucleotides: TGTGCCAGCAGCTTGAACTATGGCTACACCTTC. Amino acids: CASSLNYGYTF.

The chain uses TRBV10-2 and TRBJ1-2, with no clear D. Germline CDR1 is WSHSY and CDR2 is SAAADI. With 2 bases removed from V and 5 bases from J, the gap between germline ends came to 3 bases. The CDR3 covers 11 residues. The DNA for the CDR3 is TGCGCCAGCAGTGAGGGGTATGGCTACACCTTC. Protein product: CASSEGYGYTF.

This chain joins TRBV6-6 and TRBJ1-2; 9 positions agree with TRBD1. V shed 10 bases and J 7 bases; nucleotides not matched to a gene: 10. CDR3 length equals 13 residues. The V gene's germline CDR1 is MNHNY and CDR2 SVGAGI (reference sequence). The CDR3 reads CATRTGVTAGYTF. CDR3 sequence (DNA): TGTGCCACCCGGACAGGGGTTACTGCTGGCTACACCTTC.

This rearrangement joins TRBV3-1 (or the pseudogene TRBV3-2) to TRBJ2-3; TRBD2 agrees at 8 bases. Germline trimming cut 0 bases from V and 2 bases from J; bases unmatched to any gene: 16. Germline loops: CDR1 LGHDT, CDR2 YNNKEL (reference sequence). The CDR3 contains 20 residues. CDR3 nucleotides: TGTGCCAGCAGCCAAGATCCCCTAACCCTTAGCGGGAAATACACAGATACGCAGTATTTT. Protein product: CASSQDPLTLSGKYTDTQYF.

This rearrangement joins TRBV6-4 to TRBJ1-2, with 7 bases matching TRBD1. The CDR3 length is 13 residues. V lost 3 bases to trimming and J lost 7 bases; unmatched junction nucleotides: 5. Germline V gene data show CDR1 as MRHNA and CDR2 as SNTAGT. The CDR3 reads CASSETGDRGYTF. CDR3 coding DNA: TGTGCCAGCAGTGAAACAGGGGATCGTGGCTACACCTTC.

As DNA, the CDR3 is TGTGCCAGCAGCTATAACCGCGGAGTCAAATCAACTAATGAAAAACTGTTTTTT. Translated, it gives CASSYNRGVKSTNEKLFF. The chain couples TRBV5-4 to TRBJ1-4; D remains ambiguous. CDR3 length: 18 amino acids. Trimming cost V 3 bases and J 0 bases, with 18 bases left between them. Germline V gene data show CDR1 as SGHNT and CDR2 as YYREEE (reference sequence).

This rearrangement joins TRBV28 to TRBJ2-7; D may be TRBD1 or TRBD2 (6 bases each). Looked up from germline, CDR1 is MDHEN and CDR2 is SYDVKM. The CDR3 length is 18 residues. The V end was cut by 6 bases, the J end by 3 bases, with 27 bases between. The CDR3 DNA follows: TGTGCCAGCAGGTCGATGTCGCGGGGAAGACAGGCTGGCTACGAGCAGTACTTC. Protein sequence: CASRSMSRGRQAGYEQYF.

V and J are TRBV27 and TRBJ1-5, with 9 positions matching TRBD1. The CDR3 contains 14 residues. The V gene's germline CDR1 is MNHEY and CDR2 SMNVEV (reference sequence). The V and J ends lost 4 bases and 6 bases, in that order; junction bases with no gene match: 4. The CDR3 reads CASSSGTGTQPQHF. As DNA, the CDR3 is TGTGCCAGCAGTTCGGGGACAGGGACTCAGCCCCAGCATTTT.

The chain has TRBV3-1 (or the pseudogene TRBV3-2) and TRBJ1-5; 7 nucleotides align to TRBD1. The V segment lost 2 bases and the J segment 6 bases; nucleotides outside the gene matches: 10. This CDR3 has 16 residues. Germline-derived CDR1 and CDR2 are LGHDT and YNNKEL (reference sequence). CDR3 in DNA: TGTGCCAGCAGCCAACTTGCAGGGGGGATTGGTCAGCCCCAGCATTTT. It yields the protein CASSQLAGGIGQPQHF.

A single count supports this clone. The chain employs TRBV29-1 and TRBJ1-1; D is undetermined. The CDR3 runs 12 residues. Trimming shortened V by 4 bases and J by 1 base, and 7 bases separated the two germline ends. The germline gives CDR1 SQVTM, CDR2 ANQGSEA. The CDR3 DNA sequence: TGCAGCGTTGTTCCAGGGAACACTGAAGCTTTCTTT. Amino acids: CSVVPGNTEAFF.

The V call is TRBV7-5, the J call TRBJ1-3; the DNA was not compared with TRBD1, the D call given in the table. TRBV7-5 is shown as a pseudogene. The CDR3 length is 17 residues. In DNA, the CDR3 is TGTGTCAGAAGCTTAGAGAGAGACAGGGAAGACGGAAACACCATATATTTT. This codes for CVRSLERDREDGNTIYF.

The chain carries TRBV19 and TRBJ1-5, with D unclear. The CDR3 length is 17 residues. V gave up 4 bases and J gave up 3 bases, with 19 bases separating them. Looked up from germline, CDR1 is LNHDA and CDR2 is SQIVND (reference sequence). DNA of the CDR3: TGTGCCAGTAGTACACTCTTGATGGGCCTCTCCAATCAGCCCCAGCATTTT. Amino acid sequence: CASSTLLMGLSNQPQHF.

V and J are TRBV7-2 and TRBJ2-3; tentative D call: TRBD1 (5 bases). The V and J ends lost 4 bases and 4 bases respectively, with 12 bases between them. The V gene's germline CDR1 is SGHTA and CDR2 FQGNSA. This CDR3 is 14 amino acids long. CDR3 sequence reads: CASSYGQQPDTQYF. In nucleotides, the CDR3 is TGTGCCAGCAGCTACGGACAACAGCCAGATACGCAGTATTTT.

The DNA for the CDR3 is TGTGCCAGCAGTGCGGGGGGGCCTACAGATACGCAGTATTTT. As protein: CASSAGGPTDTQYF. This chain connects TRBV6-1 to TRBJ2-3, with 8 bases identical to TRBD2. Germline-derived CDR1 and CDR2 are MNHNS and SASEGT. The CDR3 runs 14 residues. V shed 4 bases, J shed 3 bases, and the junction held 3 bases outside the gene matches.

This clone was recorded only once. The chain is built from TRBV6-5 and TRBJ2-2; TRBD1 agrees at 7 bases. Germline CDR1 and CDR2: MNHEY and SVGAGI. The CDR3 spans 14 residues. V dropped 7 bases and J dropped 5; count of bases not matched to a gene: 7. CDR3 loop: CASKDEGATGELFF. The CDR3 coding sequence is TGTGCCAGCAAAGATGAGGGGGCAACCGGGGAGCTGTTTTTT.